These 23 T cell receptor beta chains were sequenced from one sample in a study of lymphopenia after photon versus proton radiotherapy. Assay: immunoSEQ multiplex PCR; the TCRdb copy retains only in-frame clones and omits some. The repertoire holds 60,000 to 75,000 clones, 87% seen once, with roughly 13% in the top ten. The sample consisted of peripheral blood, taken from a patient treated with proton-based radiotherapy. The receptors come from a man older than 75 with esophageal cancer.

The sample holds a few counts of this clone. J is TRBJ1-5 and V is TRBV5-8, with D perhaps matching TRBD1 (6 bases). The CDR3 is 12 amino acids. Germline CDR1 reads SGHTS; CDR2 reads YDEGEE. V was cut by 5 bases and J by 7 bases, with 10 bases left in between. The CDR3 bases are TGTGCCAGCAGACAGGGTAACCAGCCCCAGCATTTT. Encoded protein: CASRQGNQPQHF.

This chain links TRBV2 with TRBJ2-3; 10 positions match TRBD2. The V segment lost 5 bases and the J segment 6 bases; nucleotides outside the gene matches: 2. The CDR3 is made up of 13 amino acids. Germline assignment: CDR1 SNHLY and CDR2 FYNNEI. The CDR3 loop is CASSSGGADTQYF. CDR3 nucleotide sequence: TGTGCCAGCAGTAGCGGGGGGGCGGATACGCAGTATTTT.

The chain's CDR3 is CASRELDGSIELFF. The CDR3 DNA reads TGTGCCAGCAGGGAGCTGGACGGGTCCATTGAACTGTTTTTT. This chain links TRBV6-1 with TRBJ1-4; D ambiguous. From germline, CDR1 is MNHNS and CDR2 SASEGT. V was shortened by 6 bases and J by 12 bases, with 20 bases between the two germline ends. The CDR3 is 14 amino acids.

Only one count was recorded for this clone. The V and J genes are TRBV5-6 and TRBJ2-2; no clear D gene. This CDR3 is 14 amino acids long. Trimming took 4 bases from V and 5 from J, leaving 12 bases between them. CDR1 and CDR2 from the germline V gene are SGHDT and YYEEEE. Written as DNA, the CDR3 is TGTGCCAGCAGCCCCCATACGAGGACCGGGGAGCTGTTTTTT. This sequence encodes CASSPHTRTGELFF.

The genes are TRBV6-6 and TRBJ1-4, with 7 bases matching TRBD1. The germline V gene encodes CDR1 MNHNY and CDR2 SVGAGI (reference sequence). Trimming cost V 6 bases and J 8 bases; bases outside gene matches: 3. The CDR3 runs 12 residues. The CDR3: CASSAGQEKLFF. The CDR3, as DNA: TGTGCCAGCAGCGCGGGACAGGAAAAACTGTTTTTT.

This clone was detected a few times. This chain joins TRBV5-1 and TRBJ1-1; D gene ambiguous. Germline V gives CDR1 SGHRS, CDR2 YFSETQ. CDR3 length equals 15 residues. The V end was cut by 0 bases, the J end by 0 bases, with 9 bases between. The CDR3 DNA sequence: TGCGCCAGCAGCTTGGGGGCGGCCATGAACACTGAAGCTTTCTTT. Protein product: CASSLGAAMNTEAFF. The variable domain in full, completed from reference TRBV5-1 and TRBJ1-1, reads KAGVTQTPRYLIKTRGQQVTLSCSPISGHRSVSWYQQTPGQGLQFLFEYFSETQRNKGNFPGRFSGRQFSNSRSEMNVSTLELGDSALYLCASSLGAAMNTEAFFGQGTRLTVV.

V is TRBV4-2 and J is TRBJ2-7; D ambiguous. The CDR3 is 14 amino acids. Per the germline V gene, CDR1 is LGHNA and CDR2 is YNFKEQ. V dropped 4 bases and J dropped 1 base, with 11 bases sitting between them. The CDR3: CASSPERSSYEQYF. The CDR3 coding sequence is TGTGCCAGCAGCCCCGAGAGGAGTTCCTACGAGCAGTACTTC.

The chain employs TRBV4-3 and TRBJ1-1; 9 nucleotides agree with TRBD1. The germline CDR1 and CDR2 sequences are LGHNA and YSLEER. The V and J ends lost 0 bases and 7 bases, in that order; junction bases with no gene match: 6. The CDR3 covers 15 residues. The CDR3 loop is CASSQDRQGVVEAFF. The CDR3 nucleotides are TGCGCCAGCAGCCAAGATCGACAGGGGGTAGTTGAAGCTTTCTTT.

The rearrangement links TRBV2 to TRBJ1-5; the D gene is possibly TRBD1 (5 bases). Deletions cut 6 bases from V and 5 bases from J, with 17 bases between. Germline V gives CDR1 SNHLY, CDR2 FYNNEI. The CDR3 has 15 residues. The CDR3 region has the DNA TGTGCCAGCAGCCGCGAACGGGGACCGGATCAGCCCCAGCATTTT. Its protein product is CASSRERGPDQPQHF.

The chain combines TRBV4-1 with TRBJ2-2, with 7 bases that match TRBD2. The CDR3 is 15 amino acids. In germline, CDR1 is MGHRA, CDR2 YSYEKL. V trimming: 1 base; J trimming: 3 bases; junction bases outside the gene matches: 2. The CDR3 DNA follows: TGCGCCAGCAGCCAAGGGAGCGGGGACACCGGGGAGCTGTTTTTT. The encoded protein is CASSQGSGDTGELFF.

This clone has a single count. The gene calls are TRBV5-1 and TRBJ2-5; D is possibly TRBD2 (6 bases). Trimming left V 3 bases short and J 5 bases short, with 11 bases between. Germline V lookup: CDR1 SGHRS, CDR2 YFSETQ. This CDR3 has 13 amino acids. CDR3 in DNA: TGCGCCAGCAGCTGGGACCTAGCGGAGACCCAGTACTTC. This encodes CASSWDLAETQYF.

The chain has TRBV18 and TRBJ1-3; 11 bases agree with TRBD1. The junction had 9 bases not matched to a gene; V was cut back by 3 bases and J by 2 bases. CDR3 length: 18 residues. The germline V gene has CDR1 KGHSH and CDR2 LQKENI. CDR3 bases: TGTGCCAGCTCACCCTTTCCTGGACAGGGGGCGGCTGGAAACACCATATATTTT. It codes for CASSPFPGQGAAGNTIYF.

The CDR3 nucleotides read TGTGCCAGCAGTGAGGGTGGGAGGACAGATACGCAGTATTTT. Encoded protein: CASSEGGRTDTQYF. The chain has TRBV2 and TRBJ2-3; weak D call: TRBD2 (6 bases). V shed 3 bases and J shed 3 bases, with 10 bases lying between them. This CDR3 has 14 amino acids. Germline assignment: CDR1 SNHLY and CDR2 FYNNEI.

The J gene is TRBJ2-5, the V gene TRBV5-8; D not resolved. V was trimmed by 2 bases and J by 1 base, leaving 9 bases between them. Germline V gene data show CDR1 as SGHTS and CDR2 as YDEGEE. There are 14 residues in the CDR3. CDR3 protein: CASSFRSAQETQYF. CDR3 sequence (DNA): TGTGCCAGCAGCTTTCGGTCAGCCCAAGAGACCCAGTACTTC.

The chain recombines TRBV30 with TRBJ2-3; 12 nucleotides agree with TRBD1. The trim removed 2 bases at V and 3 bases at J, leaving 6 bases unmatched. CDR1 is GTSNPN and CDR2 is SVGIG in the germline V gene (reference sequence). The CDR3 has 16 amino acids. CDR3 DNA: TGTGCCTGGAGTCCACGGGACAGGGGGCGGACAGATACGCAGTATTTT. Translation gives CAWSPRDRGRTDTQYF.

This clone appeared once. The rearrangement links TRBV18 to TRBJ1-1; 8 nucleotides match TRBD1. The germline V gene encodes CDR1 KGHSH and CDR2 LQKENI. The junction had 4 bases not matched to a gene; V was cut back by 2 bases and J by 5 bases. This CDR3 comprises 14 residues. CDR3 in DNA: TGTGCCAGCTCACCAGACAGGGGTGGGACTGAAGCTTTCTTT. Its translation: CASSPDRGGTEAFF.

This clone was counted once. The chain combines TRBV6-5 with TRBJ2-5; 8 bases match TRBD2. CDR3 size: 14 residues. The trim removed 6 bases at V and 4 bases at J, leaving 7 bases unmatched. Germline V lookup: CDR1 MNHEY, CDR2 SVGAGI. The chain's CDR3 is CASSPGGLRETQYF. CDR3 DNA sequence: TGTGCCAGCAGCCCGGGGGGGTTAAGAGAGACCCAGTACTTC.

This sequence joins TRBV5-1 and TRBJ2-5, with 10 bases matching TRBD2. This CDR3 spans 16 amino acids. V lost 0 bases and J lost 5; bases outside the gene matches: 7. Germline CDR1 reads SGHRS; CDR2 reads YFSETQ. The DNA for the CDR3 is TGCGCCAGCAGCTTGGCCCCTAGCGGGAGATGGGAGACCCAGTACTTC. This encodes CASSLAPSGRWETQYF.

The chain employs TRBV11-1 and TRBJ2-7, with TRBD2 identical over 7 bases. Germline V gene data show CDR1 as SGHAT and CDR2 as FQDESV (reference sequence). V lost 3 bases to trimming and J lost 2 bases; unmatched junction nucleotides: 4. This CDR3 region has 14 residues. CDR3 bases: TGTGCCAGCAGCTTTTCGGGGGGACCCTACGAGCAGTACTTC. Its translation: CASSFSGGPYEQYF.

The chain couples TRBV11-2 to TRBJ1-2; 7 bases are shared with TRBD1. The V gene's germline CDR1 is SGHAT and CDR2 FQNNGV. This CDR3 spans 13 amino acids. V gave up 1 base and J gave up 13 bases; unmatched junction bases: 9. The CDR3 spells CASSLAGQLHSTF. The CDR3 nucleotides are TGTGCCAGCAGCTTAGCGGGACAGCTACACTCCACCTTC.

The chain has TRBV19 and TRBJ1-2; TRBD1 agrees at 8 bases. Germline V gene lookup returns CDR1 LNHDA and CDR2 SQIVND (reference sequence). The CDR3 extends over 15 amino acids. Unmatched junction bases numbered 12, after V lost 7 bases and J lost 5 bases. The CDR3 reads CASKEATGAGYGYTF. CDR3 nucleotides: TGTGCCAGTAAGGAAGCGACAGGGGCAGGGTATGGCTACACCTTC.

The chain recombines TRBV10-1 with TRBJ1-3; no firm D call. V lost 7 bases, J lost 0 bases, and 4 bases lay in between. Germline V CDR1 and CDR2: WNHNN, SYGVQD (reference sequence). The CDR3 totals 12 residues. In nucleotides, the CDR3 is TGCGCCAGCACCCGCTCTGGAAACACCATATATTTT. It yields the protein CASTRSGNTIYF.

This clone was picked up one time. This sequence joins TRBV11-2 and TRBJ2-2; D unclear. Germline CDR1 and CDR2: SGHAT and FQNNGV. V lost 5 bases and J 6 bases, leaving 4 bases between the germline ends. This CDR3 has 11 residues. For the CDR3, the DNA is TGTGCCAGCAGCCCCCCCGGGGAGCTGTTTTTT. It is translated as CASSPPGELFF.